This entry is about one T cell receptor beta chain. Data came from immunoSEQ multiplex PCR; TCRdb stores just in-frame clones and leaves some out. The repertoire includes about 170,000 clones, roughly 80% of them detected once, and approximately 2% sits in the top ten. This sample is drawn from a study of blood T cell repertoires in COVID-19. Across the whole study: From T cells, B-cell-depleted T cells, or PBMCs came the material, which was cDNA or gDNA.

Trimming stripped 4 bases from V and 1 base from J, with 16 bases between. From germline, CDR1 is MNHEY and CDR2 SMNVEV (reference sequence). The CDR3 consists of 16 residues. The chain combines TRBV27 with TRBJ1-2, with D possibly matching TRBD1 (6 bases). This TCR was sampled from a woman over 75 with acute or convalescent COVID-19. The sequenced sample consisted of peripheral blood. The CDR3 loop is CASSSSGTGNNYGYTF. DNA of the CDR3: TGTGCCAGCAGTTCTTCTGGTACAGGGAATAACTATGGCTACACCTTC.